This T cell receptor (beta chain) was profiled in a study of blood T cell repertoires in COVID-19. Background on the study: COVID-19 samples collected from the United States, Italy and Spain covered acute and convalescent phases. T cells, B-cell-depleted T cells, or PBMCs provided the cDNA or gDNA that served as material.

Repertoires were generated with immunoSEQ multiplex PCR, while TCRdb's copy carries only in-frame clones and drops some. This table has about 70,000 clones, 89% appearing once. Germline values: CDR1 LNHNV, CDR2 YYDKDF (reference sequence). With V trimmed by 8 bases and J by 4 bases, 18 bases remained unmatched. This CDR3 is 18 amino acids long. This clone was recorded only once. The clonotype originates from a man aged 50 or older with active COVID-19. The chain couples TRBV15 to TRBJ2-5; TRBD2 aligns across 11 bases. The sample comprised peripheral blood. CDR3 amino acids: CATSRKGSSGGAGETQYF. CDR3 nucleotide sequence: TGTGCCACCTCTCGCAAGGGTAGTAGCGGGGGGGCCGGAGAGACCCAGTACTTC.